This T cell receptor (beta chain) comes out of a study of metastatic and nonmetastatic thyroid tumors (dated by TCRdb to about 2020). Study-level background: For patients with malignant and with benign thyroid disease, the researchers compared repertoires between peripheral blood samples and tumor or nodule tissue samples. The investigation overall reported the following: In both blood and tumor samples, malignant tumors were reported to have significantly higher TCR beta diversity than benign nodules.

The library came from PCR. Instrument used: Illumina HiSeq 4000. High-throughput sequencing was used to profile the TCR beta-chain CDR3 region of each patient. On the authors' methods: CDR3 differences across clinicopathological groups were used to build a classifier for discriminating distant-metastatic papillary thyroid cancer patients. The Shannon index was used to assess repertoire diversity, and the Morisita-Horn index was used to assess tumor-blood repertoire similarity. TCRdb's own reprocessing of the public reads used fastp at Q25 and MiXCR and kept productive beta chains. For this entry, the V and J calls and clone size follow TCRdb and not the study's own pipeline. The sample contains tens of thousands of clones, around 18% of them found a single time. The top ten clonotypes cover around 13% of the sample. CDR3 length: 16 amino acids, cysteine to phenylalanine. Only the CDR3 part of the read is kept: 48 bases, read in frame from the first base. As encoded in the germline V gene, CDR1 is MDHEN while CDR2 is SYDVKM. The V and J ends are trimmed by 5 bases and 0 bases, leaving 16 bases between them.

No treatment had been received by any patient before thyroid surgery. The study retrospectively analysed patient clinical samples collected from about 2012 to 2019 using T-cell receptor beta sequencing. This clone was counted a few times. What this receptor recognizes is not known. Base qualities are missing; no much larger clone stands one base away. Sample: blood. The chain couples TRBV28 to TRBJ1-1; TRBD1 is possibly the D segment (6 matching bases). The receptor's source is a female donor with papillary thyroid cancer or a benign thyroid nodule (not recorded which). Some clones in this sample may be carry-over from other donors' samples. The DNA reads TGTGCCAGCAGTACCCCACAGGGAGGGATGAACACTGAAGCTTTCTTT. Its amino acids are CASSTPQGGMNTEAFF. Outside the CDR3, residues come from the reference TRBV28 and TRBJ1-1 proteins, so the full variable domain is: DVKVTQSSRYLVKRTGEKVFLECVQDMDHENMFWYRQDPGLGLRLIYFSYDVKMKEKGDIPEGYSVSREKKERFSLILESASTNQTSMYLCASSTPQGGMNTEAFFGQGTRLTVV.